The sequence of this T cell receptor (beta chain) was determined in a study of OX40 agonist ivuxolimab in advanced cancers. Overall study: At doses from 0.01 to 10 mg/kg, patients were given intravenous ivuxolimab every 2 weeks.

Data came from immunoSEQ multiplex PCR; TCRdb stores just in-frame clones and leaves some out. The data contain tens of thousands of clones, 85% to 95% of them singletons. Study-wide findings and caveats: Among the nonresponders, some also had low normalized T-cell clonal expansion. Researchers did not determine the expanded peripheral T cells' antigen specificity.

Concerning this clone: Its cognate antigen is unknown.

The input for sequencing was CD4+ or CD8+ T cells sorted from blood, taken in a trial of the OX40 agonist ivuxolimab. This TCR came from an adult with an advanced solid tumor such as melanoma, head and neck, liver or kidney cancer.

In DNA, the CDR3 is TGCAGCGTACAAACAGGGGGCGGAACCGGGGAGCTGTTTTTT. This encodes CSVQTGGGTGELFF. The chain employs TRBV29-1 and TRBJ2-2, with 9 nucleotides matching TRBD1. CDR1 is SQVTM and CDR2 is ANQGSEA in the germline V gene. The trim removed 6 bases at V and 5 bases at J, leaving 7 bases unmatched. The CDR3 is 14 residues long.